Presented here are 26 T cell receptor beta chains from one specimen sequenced in a study of T cells expressing NK-cell markers. TCRdb re-called the 5' RACE reads and catalogs CDR3 proteins one per entry, DNA excluded. The listing records about 460,000 distinct CDR3 sequences. Sequenced: blood T cells: a sorted CD56 or NKG2C T cell subset, CD4+ or CD8+ T cells, or bulk PBMC T cells (not recorded which). All receptors derive from a woman aged 45 to 65 in good health.

J is TRBJ2-3 and V is TRBV19; TCRdb picks TRBD2, but there is no DNA to check that call. The CDR3 runs to 16 residues. The germline CDR1 and CDR2 sequences are LNHDA and SQIVND (reference sequence). CDR3 sequence reads: CASRKRLELMGDTQYF.

This chain connects TRBV7-8 to TRBJ2-7; without DNA, the TCRdb call of TRBD1 cannot be checked. CDR1 is SGHVS and CDR2 is FQNEAQ in the germline V gene. The CDR3 is 17 residues long. The CDR3: CASSSPLIEERSYEQYF.

The chain has TRBV5-1 and TRBJ2-1; TCRdb selects TRBD1, and the lack of DNA leaves this call unchecked. Germline V gene data show CDR1 as SGHRS and CDR2 as YFSETQ. CDR3 size: 16 residues. The CDR3 sequence is CASSSKAGTMDNEQFF.

The V and J genes are TRBV12-3 or TRBV12-4 and TRBJ2-1; TCRdb's D call, TRBD1, is unchecked because there is no DNA. The CDR3 sequence is 16 residues long. The CDR3 region is CASTTGTRLSYNEQFF.

Here the CDR3 reads CASSYSGVAETQYF. J is TRBJ2-5 and V is TRBV6-6. Germline lookup yields CDR1 MNHNY and CDR2 SVGAGI (reference sequence). This CDR3 is 14 amino acids long.

The rearrangement joins TRBV24-1 to TRBJ1-2. Germline CDR1 is KGHDR and CDR2 is SFDVKD. The CDR3 has 11 amino acids. The CDR3 protein is CATSDFYGYTF.

The chain is built from TRBV20-1 and TRBJ2-4. The CDR3 sequence is 15 residues long. Germline-derived CDR1 and CDR2 are DFQATT and SNEGSKA (reference sequence). This CDR3 reads CSARDGVGAKNIQYF.

The chain carries TRBV5-1 and TRBJ2-6. This CDR3 is 16 amino acids long. Germline V gives CDR1 SGHRS, CDR2 YFSETQ. The CDR3 is CASTNRLDSGANVLTF.

The chain recombines TRBV20-1 with TRBJ1-5. The CDR3 totals 16 residues. The germline CDR1 and CDR2 sequences are DFQATT and SNEGSKA (reference sequence). This CDR3 reads CSARGWLVNSNQPQHF.

V and J are TRBV5-1 and TRBJ2-1; without DNA, the TCRdb call of TRBD1 cannot be checked. This CDR3 spans 13 amino acids. Per germline, CDR1 SGHRS and CDR2 YFSETQ. CDR3 loop: CASRREIYNEQFF.

The V call is TRBV6-5, the J call TRBJ2-7; TCRdb's assignment of TRBD1 cannot be checked, as there is no DNA. CDR3 size: 11 residues. Germline V gives CDR1 MNHEY, CDR2 SVGAGI. CDR3 residues: CASFTPGRQYF.

The chain's CDR3 is CASSLGGVSEAFF. The rearrangement links TRBV6-1 to TRBJ1-1. Per germline, CDR1 MNHNS and CDR2 SASEGT. This CDR3 is 13 amino acids long.

V is TRBV12-3 or TRBV12-4 and J is TRBJ2-5; with no DNA, the TCRdb D assignment of TRBD2 cannot be verified. The CDR3 runs to 16 residues. CDR3 in amino acids: CASSPILGLGRETQYF.

V and J are TRBV5-1 and TRBJ2-6; TCRdb's assignment of TRBD1 cannot be checked, as there is no DNA. CDR1 SGHRS and CDR2 YFSETQ come from the germline V gene. This CDR3 spans 17 amino acids. The chain's CDR3 is CASSLRAGEFRANVLTF.

The chain employs TRBV24-1 and TRBJ2-3; TCRdb's D call, TRBD1, is unchecked because there is no DNA. The germline CDR1 and CDR2 sequences are KGHDR and SFDVKD. The CDR3 sequence is 17 residues long. The CDR3 loop reads CATSDPNPGQGLDTQYF.

This rearrangement joins TRBV3-1 to TRBJ2-3; the TCRdb D gene call, TRBD1, has no DNA to confirm it. The CDR3 runs to 17 residues. Per germline, CDR1 LGHDT and CDR2 YNNKEL (reference sequence). The chain's CDR3 is CASSPVVGGTRTDTQYF.

The chain combines TRBV4-1 with TRBJ2-3; no DNA is available, so the TRBD2 call from TCRdb remains unchecked. Per the germline V gene, CDR1 is MGHRA and CDR2 is YSYEKL. This CDR3 is 14 amino acids long. The CDR3: CASSHFAGVDTQYF.

V is TRBV4-2 and J is TRBJ2-2. Germline assignment: CDR1 LGHNA and CDR2 YNFKEQ. The CDR3 runs 14 residues. The CDR3 reads CASSLVRSSGELFF.

V gene TRBV5-1 combines with J gene TRBJ2-7; TCRdb's D call of TRBD2 is untestable without DNA. This CDR3 is 14 amino acids long. Per the germline V gene, CDR1 is SGHRS and CDR2 is YFSETQ. CDR3 protein: CASTPGLRAYEQYF. Full variable domain (missing parts from reference TRBV5-1 and TRBJ2-7): KAGVTQTPRYLIKTRGQQVTLSCSPISGHRSVSWYQQTPGQGLQFLFEYFSETQRNKGNFPGRFSGRQFSNSRSEMNVSTLELGDSALYLCASTPGLRAYEQYFGPGTRLTVT.

The gene calls are TRBV6-2 or TRBV6-3 and TRBJ1-1. The CDR3 covers 13 residues. Germline assignment: CDR1 MNHEY and CDR2 SVGEGT. The CDR3: CASSRPQNTEAFF.

The J gene is TRBJ2-1, the V gene TRBV20-1; TCRdb indicates TRBD2, and absent DNA this call remains unverified. This CDR3 is 14 amino acids long. Germline V gene sequence: CDR1 DFQATT, CDR2 SNEGSKA (reference sequence). This CDR3 is CSGTSGRSENEQFF.

The chain has TRBV12-3 or TRBV12-4 and TRBJ1-2; TCRdb picks TRBD1, but there is no DNA to check that call. This CDR3 comprises 15 residues. CDR3 loop: CASTPRLDRDYGYTF.

The chain carries TRBV7-8 and TRBJ1-4; TCRdb reports TRBD1, a call that lacks DNA to check it against. CDR1 and CDR2 from the germline V gene are SGHVS and FQNEAQ. This CDR3 spans 14 amino acids. This CDR3 is CASSFAGTREKLFF.

The chain is built from TRBV12-3 or TRBV12-4 and TRBJ2-1; TCRdb's D call of TRBD2 is untestable without DNA. The length of the CDR3 is 13 residues. The CDR3 sequence: CASAGRGRDEQFF.

The rearrangement joins TRBV29-1 to TRBJ2-1; the D call from TCRdb, TRBD2, cannot be confirmed without DNA. The germline gives CDR1 SQVTM, CDR2 ANQGSEA. There are 14 residues in the CDR3. The chain's CDR3 is CSVVLASGHNEQFF.

Here the CDR3 reads CASRGERGFSLQETQYF. The V call is TRBV12-3 or TRBV12-4, the J call TRBJ2-5; without DNA, the TCRdb call of TRBD1 cannot be checked. The CDR3 extends over 17 amino acids.